There are a few counts of the clone carrying this T cell receptor beta chain. Antigen: not known. V lost 5 bases, J lost 4 bases, and 15 bases lay in between. The length of the CDR3 is 14 residues. Germline V gives CDR1 SEHNR, CDR2 FQNEAQ (reference sequence). This entry is derived from a study of blood T cells in healthy people across ages. The wider study: Template switching picked up about one barcoded beta molecule for each two T cells.

The study drew donors from healthy Caucasian individuals in Russia aged about 6 to 95. Together with a sample-barcoded 5' primer, a J-beta primer mix was included in a second PCR lasting roughly 6 to 12 cycles. TCRdb re-called the 5' RACE reads through MiXCR, storing one row per CDR3 protein. The sample holds approximately 800,000 distinct CDR3 sequences, around half seen once. General observations from the study: Measured against age, TCR beta diversity per million T cells decreased in a roughly linear manner. TCR beta diversity tracked closely with naive T cell percentage.

The material sequenced was blood. This chain joins TRBV7-9 and TRBJ2-7; D perhaps matches TRBD2 (6 bases). The TCR originated in a man older than 75 in good health. CDR3 protein: CASSMAGRSYEQYF. For the CDR3, the DNA is TGTGCCAGCAGCATGGCGGGGAGATCTTACGAGCAGTACTTC. The variable domain in full, completed from reference TRBV7-9 and TRBJ2-7, reads DTGVSQNPRHKITKRGQNVTFRCDPISEHNRLYWYRQTLGQGPEFLTYFQNEAQLEKSRLLSDRFSAERPKGSFSTLEIQRTEQGDSAMYLCASSMAGRSYEQYFGPGTRLTVT.